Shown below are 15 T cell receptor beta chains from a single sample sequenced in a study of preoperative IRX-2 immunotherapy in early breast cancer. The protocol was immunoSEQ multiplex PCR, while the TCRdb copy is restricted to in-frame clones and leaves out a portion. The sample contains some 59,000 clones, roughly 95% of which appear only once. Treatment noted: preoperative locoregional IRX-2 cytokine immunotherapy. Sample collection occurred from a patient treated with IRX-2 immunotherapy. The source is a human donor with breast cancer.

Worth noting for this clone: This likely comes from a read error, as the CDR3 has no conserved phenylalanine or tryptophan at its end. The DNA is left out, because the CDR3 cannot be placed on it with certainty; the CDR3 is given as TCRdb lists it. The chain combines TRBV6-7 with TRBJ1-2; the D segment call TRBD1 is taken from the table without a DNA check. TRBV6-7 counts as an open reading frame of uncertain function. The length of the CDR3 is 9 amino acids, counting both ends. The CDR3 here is CASSSPTGP.

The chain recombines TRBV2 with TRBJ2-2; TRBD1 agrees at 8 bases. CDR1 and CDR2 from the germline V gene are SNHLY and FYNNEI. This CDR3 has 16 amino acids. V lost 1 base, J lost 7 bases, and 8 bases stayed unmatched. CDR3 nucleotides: TGTGCCAGCAGTGAAGTGTCAGGGGGCTTTGGCGGGGAGCTGTTTTTT. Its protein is CASSEVSGGFGGELFF.

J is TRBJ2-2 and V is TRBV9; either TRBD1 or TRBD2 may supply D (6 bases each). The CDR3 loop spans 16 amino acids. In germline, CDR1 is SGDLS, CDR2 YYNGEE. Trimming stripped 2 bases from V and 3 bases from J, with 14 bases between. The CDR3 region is CASSVLGGLDTGELFF. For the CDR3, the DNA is TGTGCCAGCAGCGTCTTGGGGGGCTTGGACACCGGGGAGCTGTTTTTT.

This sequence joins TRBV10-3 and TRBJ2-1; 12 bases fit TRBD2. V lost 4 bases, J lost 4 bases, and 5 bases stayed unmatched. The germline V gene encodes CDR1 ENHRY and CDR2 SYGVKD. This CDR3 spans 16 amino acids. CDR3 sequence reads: CAISARLAGAYNEQFF. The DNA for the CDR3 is TGTGCCATCAGTGCCCGACTAGCGGGGGCATACAATGAGCAGTTCTTC.

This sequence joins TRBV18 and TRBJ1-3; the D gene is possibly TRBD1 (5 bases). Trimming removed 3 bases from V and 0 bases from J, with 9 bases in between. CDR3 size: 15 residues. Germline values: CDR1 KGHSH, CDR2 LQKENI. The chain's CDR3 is CASSPGLSSGNTIYF. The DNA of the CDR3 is TGTGCCAGCTCACCGGGGCTGAGCTCTGGAAACACCATATATTTT.

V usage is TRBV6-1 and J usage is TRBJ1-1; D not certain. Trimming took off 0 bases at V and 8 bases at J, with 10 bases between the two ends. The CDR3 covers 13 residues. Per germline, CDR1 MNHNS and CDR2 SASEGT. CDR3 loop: CASSEARGTEAFF. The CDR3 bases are TGTGCCAGCAGTGAAGCGCGGGGAACGGAAGCTTTCTTT.

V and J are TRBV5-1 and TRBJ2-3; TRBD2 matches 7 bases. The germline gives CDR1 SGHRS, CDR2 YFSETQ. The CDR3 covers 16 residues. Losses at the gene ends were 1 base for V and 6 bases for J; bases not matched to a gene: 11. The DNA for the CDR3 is TGCGCCAGCAGCTTGACGATTTCGGGGCGGGGGGATACGCAGTATTTT. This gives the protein CASSLTISGRGDTQYF.

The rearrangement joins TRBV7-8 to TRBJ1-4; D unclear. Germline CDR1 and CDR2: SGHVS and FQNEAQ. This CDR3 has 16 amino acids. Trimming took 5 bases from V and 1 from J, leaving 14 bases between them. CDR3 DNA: TGTGCCAGCAGCCGATGGCTCGGCAGAACTAATGAAAAACTGTTTTTT. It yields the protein CASSRWLGRTNEKLFF.

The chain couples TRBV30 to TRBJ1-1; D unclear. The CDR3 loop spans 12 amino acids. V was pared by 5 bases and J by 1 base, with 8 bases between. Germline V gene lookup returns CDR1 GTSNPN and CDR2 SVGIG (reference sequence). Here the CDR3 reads CAWENQNTEAFF. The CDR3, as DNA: TGTGCCTGGGAGAATCAGAACACTGAAGCTTTCTTT. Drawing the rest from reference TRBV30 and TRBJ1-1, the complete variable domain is SQTIHQWPATLVQPVGSPLSLECTVEGTSNPNLYWYRQAAGRGLQLLFYSVGIGQISSEVPQNLSASRPQDRQFILSSKKLLLSDSGFYLCAWENQNTEAFFGQGTRLTVV.

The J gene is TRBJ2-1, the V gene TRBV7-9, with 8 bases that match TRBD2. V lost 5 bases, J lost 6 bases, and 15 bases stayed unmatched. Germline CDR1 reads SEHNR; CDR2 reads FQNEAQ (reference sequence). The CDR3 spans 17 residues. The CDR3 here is CASSRSSRLAGVNEQFF. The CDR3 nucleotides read TGTGCCAGCAGCCGAAGCTCCAGGCTAGCGGGCGTCAATGAGCAGTTCTTC.

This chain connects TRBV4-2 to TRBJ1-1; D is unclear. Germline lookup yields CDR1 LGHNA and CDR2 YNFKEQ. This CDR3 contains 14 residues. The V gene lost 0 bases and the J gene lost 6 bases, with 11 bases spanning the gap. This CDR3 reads CASSQDSRSAEAFF. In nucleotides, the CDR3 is TGTGCCAGCAGCCAAGATAGTAGAAGCGCTGAAGCTTTCTTT.

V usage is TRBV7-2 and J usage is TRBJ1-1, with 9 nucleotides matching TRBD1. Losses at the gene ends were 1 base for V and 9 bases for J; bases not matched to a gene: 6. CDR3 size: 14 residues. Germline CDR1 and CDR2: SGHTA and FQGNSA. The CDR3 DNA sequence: TGTGCCAGCAGCTTAGGGGGACAGGGAAGACAAGCTTTCTTT. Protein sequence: CASSLGGQGRQAFF. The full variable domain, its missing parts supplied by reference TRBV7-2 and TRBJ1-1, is GAGVSQSPSNKVTEKGKDVELRCDPISGHTALYWYRQSLGQGLEFLIYFQGNSAPDKSGLPSDRFSAERTGGSVSTLTIQRTQQEDSAVYLCASSLGGQGRQAFFGQGTRLTVV.

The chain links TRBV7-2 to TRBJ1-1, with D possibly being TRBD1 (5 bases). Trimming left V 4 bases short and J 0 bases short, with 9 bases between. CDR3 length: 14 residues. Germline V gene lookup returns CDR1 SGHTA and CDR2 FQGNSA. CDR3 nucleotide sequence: TGTGCCAGCAGCTGGGGGGGAGTGAACACTGAAGCTTTCTTT. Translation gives CASSWGGVNTEAFF.

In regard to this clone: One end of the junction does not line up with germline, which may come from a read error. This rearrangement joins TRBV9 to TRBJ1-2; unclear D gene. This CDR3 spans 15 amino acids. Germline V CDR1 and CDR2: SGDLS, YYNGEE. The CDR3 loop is CASSPTPITNYDYTF. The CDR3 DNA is TGTGCCAGCAGCCCCACACCAATAACTAACTATGACTACACCTTC.

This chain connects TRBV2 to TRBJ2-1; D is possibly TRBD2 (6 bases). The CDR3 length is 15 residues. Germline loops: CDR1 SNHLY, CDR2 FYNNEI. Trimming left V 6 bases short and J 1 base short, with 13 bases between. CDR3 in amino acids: CASSGSGLSYNEQFF. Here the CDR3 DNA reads TGTGCCAGCAGCGGGAGCGGGTTATCCTACAATGAGCAGTTCTTC.